The T cell receptor beta chain described here comes from a study of CD8+ T cells in alopecia areata. Study as a whole: Tofacitinib ran for 6 to 18 months before 6 months off drug.

Treatment indicated: oral pan-JAK inhibitor, 5-10 mg twice daily. Study-wide results and caveats: Relative to normal scalp, lesional scalp, especially alopecia totalis/universalis, showed higher clonality.

There are 14 residues in the CDR3. Germline lookup yields CDR1 MNHNY and CDR2 SVGAGI (reference sequence). Between the trimmed V and J ends, which lost 4 bases and 0 bases, there was a span of 9 bases. As the sequencing template, cDNA was produced by extracting RNA and reverse transcribing it. The assay was immunoSEQ multiplex PCR, and TCRdb's table has in-frame clones only and misses some. The table lists about 140,000 clones, roughly 82% of them singletons. Concerning this clone: No antigen is known for it.

The receptor was derived from a human donor with alopecia areata. The rearrangement joins TRBV6-6 to TRBJ1-1; no firm D call. Sequenced material: CD8+ T cells sorted from blood, taken at week 4, from a patient treated with tofacitinib. The CDR3, as DNA: TGTGCCAGCAGTTGGGGAACCGTGAACACTGAAGCTTTCTTT. It is translated as CASSWGTVNTEAFF.